This TCR beta chain is from a study of a mutant IDH1 vaccine in newly diagnosed glioma. The overall study: Vaccinations were initiated 4-6 weeks following radiotherapy alone, or were given together with temozolomide cycles. Every participant had undergone radiotherapy, temozolomide, or both before, and most underwent both.

The time point denotes: week 35, safety follow-up. All doses held 300 ug of mutant IDH1 20-mer peptide, with topical imiquimod. Scheduled for weeks 1, 3, 5, 7, 11, 15, 19 and 23, eight vaccinations were given to patients. Findings and caveats of the study: Overall, 93.3% of patients had vaccine-induced immune responses.

Clones were sequenced by immunoSEQ multiplex PCR, and TCRdb holds only the in-frame ones, with some missing. The sample has more than 45,000 clones; approximately 90% are singletons. The CDR3 spans 10 residues. Points on this clone: The antigen is undetermined.

The chain carries TRBV23-1 and TRBJ1-2, with a possible D match to TRBD1 (6 bases). TRBV23-1 counts as an open reading frame of uncertain function. The sequencing here drew on PBMCs, taken from a glioma patient whose treatment included an IDH1 peptide vaccine. The receptor was isolated from a woman aged 40 to 50 with glioma. CDR3 region: CGGGLGGYTF. The DNA for the CDR3 is TGCGGGGGGGGGCTCGGTGGCTACACCTTC.